Listed below are T cell receptor beta chains from one sample, sequenced in a study of cytomegalovirus exposure and HLA in healthy donors. Assay used: immunoSEQ multiplex PCR; TCRdb lists only in-frame clones, some missing. The table records around 39,000 clones, about 60% of them present only once. The sample consisted of PBMCs. These receptors were collected from a human donor in good health. Each CDR3 is given with its conserved first and last residue. Fields, in order: clone size, V gene, J gene, D gene, CDR3 DNA, CDR3 protein. The D gene is left open where the match is weak. Clone size, where shown, is once, few, many, or a class for clones that have expanded.

clone_size: few
v_call: TRBV6-1
j_call: TRBJ1-4
d_call: -
cdr3_nt: TGTGCCAGCACTGTGGGGCATATTAATGAAAAACTGTTTTTT
cdr3_aa: CASTVGHINEKLFF

clone_size: few
v_call: TRBV27
j_call: TRBJ1-2
d_call: -
cdr3_nt: TGTGCCAGCGGGGGGTCGGTGTTTGGCGGCTACACCTTC
cdr3_aa: CASGGSVFGGYTF

clone_size: -
v_call: TRBV10-1
j_call: TRBJ2-2
d_call: TRBD2
cdr3_nt: TGCGCCAGCAGTGAGGTAGCGGGAACCGGGGAGCTGTTTTTT
cdr3_aa: CASSEVAGTGELFF

clone_size: -
v_call: TRBV7-2
j_call: TRBJ2-3
d_call: -
cdr3_nt: TGTGCCAGCAGCTTTTTTCGGACAGCTGATACGCAGTATTTT
cdr3_aa: CASSFFRTADTQYF

clone_size: -
v_call: TRBV28
j_call: TRBJ1-2
d_call: TRBD1
cdr3_nt: TGTGCCAGCAGCAGCAGACAGGGAGGCTATGGCTACACCTTC
cdr3_aa: CASSSRQGGYGYTF

clone_size: few
v_call: TRBV30
j_call: TRBJ1-1
d_call: -
cdr3_nt: TGTGCCTGGAGTGTAGGGCGATCTGGCACAGGGCCAATGAACACTGAAGCTTTCTTT
cdr3_aa: CAWSVGRSGTGPMNTEAFF

clone_size: -
v_call: TRBV4-3
j_call: TRBJ2-3
d_call: -
cdr3_nt: TGCGCCAGCAGCCAGTCCCCCCGGGGAGGCACAGATACGCAGTATTTT
cdr3_aa: CASSQSPRGGTDTQYF

clone_size: -
v_call: TRBV7-2
j_call: TRBJ2-1
d_call: -
cdr3_nt: TGTGCCAGCAGCTTATCTGGGAGGACCTACAATGAGCAGTTCTTC
cdr3_aa: CASSLSGRTYNEQFF

clone_size: -
v_call: TRBV2
j_call: TRBJ2-5
d_call: TRBD2
cdr3_nt: TGTGCCAGCAGTGTTGAGCGGGGGGCCCAAGAGACCCAGTACTTC
cdr3_aa: CASSVERGAQETQYF

clone_size: -
v_call: TRBV7-9
j_call: TRBJ1-1
d_call: -
cdr3_nt: TGTGCCAGCAGCTTCCGGGACCGGGAGGGAGAAGCTTTCTTT
cdr3_aa: CASSFRDREGEAFF

clone_size: -
v_call: TRBV5-4
j_call: TRBJ2-7
d_call: -
cdr3_nt: TGTGCCAGCAGCAACAAAGGGGGCTCCTACGAGCAGTACTTC
cdr3_aa: CASSNKGGSYEQYF

clone_size: -
v_call: TRBV25-1
j_call: TRBJ1-6
d_call: TRBD1
cdr3_nt: TGTGCCAGCAGTCGGGACAGGGTGACACCCCTCCACTTT
cdr3_aa: CASSRDRVTPLHF

clone_size: -
v_call: TRBV6-1
j_call: TRBJ1-6
d_call: -
cdr3_nt: TGTGCCAGCAGTGGAGGTCCGAGCTCCTATAATTCACCCCTCCACTTT
cdr3_aa: CASSGGPSSYNSPLHF

clone_size: -
v_call: TRBV5-1
j_call: TRBJ2-3
d_call: TRBD1
cdr3_nt: TGCGCCAGCAGCTACGACAGGGTTGAAGATACGCAGTATTTT
cdr3_aa: CASSYDRVEDTQYF

clone_size: -
v_call: TRBV11-2
j_call: TRBJ1-3
d_call: -
cdr3_nt: TGTGCCAGCAGCCCGGGTTGGCTGGGGCTATCCGGAAACACCATATATTTT
cdr3_aa: CASSPGWLGLSGNTIYF

clone_size: few
v_call: TRBV5-1
j_call: TRBJ2-1
d_call: TRBD2
cdr3_nt: TGCGCCAGCACCCTACTAGCGGGGGGCCACAATGAGCAGTTCTTC
cdr3_aa: CASTLLAGGHNEQFF

clone_size: -
v_call: TRBV9
j_call: TRBJ1-6
d_call: -
cdr3_nt: TGTGCCAGCAGCGACACCGGGACACGAAATTCACCCCTCCACTTT
cdr3_aa: CASSDTGTRNSPLHF

clone_size: -
v_call: TRBV6-5
j_call: TRBJ1-2
d_call: TRBD1
cdr3_nt: TGTGCCAGCAGTTACTCCGGGACAGTCAACTATGGCTACACCTTC
cdr3_aa: CASSYSGTVNYGYTF

clone_size: -
v_call: TRBV5-8
j_call: TRBJ1-2
d_call: TRBD1
cdr3_nt: TGTGCCAGCAGCCTTCGGACAGGGGGGGACTATGGCTACACCTTC
cdr3_aa: CASSLRTGGDYGYTF

clone_size: -
v_call: TRBV4-3
j_call: TRBJ2-2
d_call: -
cdr3_nt: TGCGCCAGCAGCCCTAGGCTAGGAGCCCATGGAAACACCGGGGAGCTGTTTTTT
cdr3_aa: CASSPRLGAHGNTGELFF

clone_size: few
v_call: TRBV2
j_call: TRBJ1-5
d_call: TRBD1
cdr3_nt: TGTGCCAGCAGAGGGACAGGGGTGTTATGGAATCAGCCCCAGCATTTT
cdr3_aa: CASRGTGVLWNQPQHF

clone_size: few
v_call: TRBV7-3
j_call: TRBJ2-1
d_call: -
cdr3_nt: TGTGCCAGCAGCCCCACAGGCAATGAGCAGTTCTTC
cdr3_aa: CASSPTGNEQFF

clone_size: -
v_call: TRBV5-1
j_call: TRBJ2-2
d_call: -
cdr3_nt: TGCGCCAGCAGCGGCATACAGGGCCCCGGGGAGCTGTTTTTT
cdr3_aa: CASSGIQGPGELFF

clone_size: -
v_call: TRBV5-6
j_call: TRBJ1-2
d_call: -
cdr3_nt: TGTGCCAGCAGCTTGGGGGCTTATGGCTACACCTTC
cdr3_aa: CASSLGAYGYTF

clone_size: -
v_call: TRBV5-1
j_call: TRBJ2-2
d_call: -
cdr3_nt: TGCGCCAGCAGCTACTACGGGGAGCTGTTTTTT
cdr3_aa: CASSYYGELFF

clone_size: few
v_call: TRBV7-3
j_call: TRBJ2-2
d_call: -
cdr3_nt: TGTGCCAGCAGCCCAACTGGGCAGGCCGGGGAGCTGTTTTTT
cdr3_aa: CASSPTGQAGELFF

clone_size: -
v_call: TRBV4-2
j_call: TRBJ1-5
d_call: -
cdr3_nt: TGTGCCAGCAGCCAAGATTTCGTACAGAATCAGCCCCAGCATTTT
cdr3_aa: CASSQDFVQNQPQHF

clone_size: -
v_call: TRBV28
j_call: TRBJ1-5
d_call: -
cdr3_nt: TGTGCCAGCAGAGGAGGTCAATACAATCAGCCCCAGCATTTT
cdr3_aa: CASRGGQYNQPQHF

clone_size: -
v_call: TRBV12-5
j_call: TRBJ2-1
d_call: TRBD1
cdr3_nt: TGTGCTAGTGGTTTGTTGGCAGGGGGCGAGTATGAGCAGTTCTTC
cdr3_aa: CASGLLAGGEYEQFF

clone_size: -
v_call: TRBV4-1
j_call: TRBJ2-6
d_call: -
cdr3_nt: TGCGCCAGCAGCCCCAGGGAGGCTGGGGCCAACGTCCTGACTTTC
cdr3_aa: CASSPREAGANVLTF

clone_size: -
v_call: TRBV5-1
j_call: TRBJ1-2
d_call: -
cdr3_nt: TGCGCCAGCAGCGACGGGACAAGTTATGGCTACACCTTC
cdr3_aa: CASSDGTSYGYTF

clone_size: few
v_call: TRBV29-1
j_call: TRBJ2-1
d_call: TRBD1
cdr3_nt: TGCAGCGTTGGCCAGGGGGCTGGGGAGCAGTTCTTC
cdr3_aa: CSVGQGAGEQFF

clone_size: -
v_call: TRBV4-3
j_call: TRBJ1-3
d_call: -
cdr3_nt: TGCGCCAGCAGCCGTCGCGGCTTTGGAAACACCATATATTTT
cdr3_aa: CASSRRGFGNTIYF

clone_size: -
v_call: TRBV28
j_call: TRBJ1-2
d_call: -
cdr3_nt: TGTGCCAGCAGTTTACGCCACAGGACTAACTATGGCTACACCTTC
cdr3_aa: CASSLRHRTNYGYTF

clone_size: -
v_call: TRBV5-4
j_call: TRBJ1-2
d_call: TRBD1
cdr3_nt: TGTGCCAGCAGCATATACAGGGGAAGCAACACCTTC
cdr3_aa: CASSIYRGSNTF